This T cell receptor beta chain was retrieved from a study of T-cell reconstitution after alpha-beta-depleted transplantation in children. The library targeted TCRbeta and was prepared with unique molecular identifiers. TCRdb redid the calling of the PCR reads with MiXCR, one entry per CDR3 protein. The table includes a few hundred thousand distinct CDR3 sequences, 13% detected once. General study results and limits: Reports say that about two months after transplant, the alpha-beta T cells came out of several hundred graft clones that had expanded. There were some patients whose high TCRbeta diversity at day 60 came from surviving recipient T cells and thymic progenitors. Once a year had passed after transplant, T-cell counts and diversity came mostly from newly produced T cells.

Points on this clonotype: No antigen is known for it.

The TCR was taken from a male patient younger than 18 who had a stem cell transplant for acute myeloid leukemia, so the T cells may come from the graft donor. Sequencing used PBMCs, mostly from graft donor cells, obtained 360 days after TCRalphabeta/CD19-depleted stem cell transplant.

CDR3 DNA: TGTGCCAGCAGTATACAGGGGGCCCATGAAAAACTGTTTTTT. It yields the protein CASSIQGAHEKLFF. The rearrangement links TRBV28 to TRBJ1-4; TRBD1 aligns across 9 bases. This CDR3 spans 14 amino acids. V shed 5 bases and J 6 bases; nucleotides not matched to a gene: 4. CDR1 and CDR2 (germline): MDHEN, SYDVKM.